This T cell receptor beta chain was sequenced in a study of blood T cell repertoires in COVID-19. Across the study: Acute and convalescent COVID-19 samples came from the United States, Italy and Spain.

The CDR3 covers 15 residues. Germline V gene data show CDR1 as SGDLS and CDR2 as YYNGEE. V shed 0 bases and J shed 2 bases, with 9 bases lying between them. The repertoire was sequenced with immunoSEQ multiplex PCR; TCRdb's copy has only in-frame clones and lacks some. Of 650,000 to 800,000 clones listed, 75% to 90% are singletons. The sequenced sample was peripheral blood. The chain couples TRBV9 to TRBJ1-3, with TRBD1 as a possible D gene (5 bases). The origin of this receptor is a woman under 30 with acute or convalescent COVID-19. CDR3 residues: CASSVAGKAGNTIYF. The CDR3 bases are TGTGCCAGCAGCGTAGCAGGGAAGGCTGGAAACACCATATATTTT.